These 10 T cell receptor beta chains originate from one sample sequenced in a study of blood T cells in healthy people across ages. A second roughly 6 to 12 cycle PCR used barcoded and J-beta primers. TCRdb independently ran MiXCR on the 5' RACE reads; one entry per CDR3 protein. The data hold about 400,000 distinct CDR3 sequences, with over 45% observed a single time. The sample consisted of blood. The origin of the receptors is a man in his sixties in good health.

There are a few counts of this clonotype. The gene calls are TRBV11-1 and TRBJ2-7; no clear D. CDR3 length: 15 residues. V lost 5 bases and J lost 2, with 16 bases in between. Germline V gives CDR1 SGHAT, CDR2 FQDESV (reference sequence). The CDR3 is CASSPKRIIAYEQYF. The CDR3 DNA reads as TGTGCCAGCAGCCCAAAGAGGATTATCGCCTACGAGCAGTACTTC. The entire variable domain, with the rest obtained from reference TRBV11-1 and TRBJ2-7, is as follows: EAEVAQSPRYKITEKSQAVAFWCDPISGHATLYWYRQILGQGPELLVQFQDESVVDDSQLPKDRFSAERLKGVDSTLKIQPAELGDSAMYLCASSPKRIIAYEQYFGPGTRLTVT.

This clonotype was recorded once. This sequence joins TRBV12-5 and TRBJ1-1; TRBD1 might be the D (5 bases). The V gene's germline CDR1 is LGHNT and CDR2 FRNRAP. The CDR3 consists of 18 residues. V was shortened by 0 bases and J by 0 bases, with 17 bases between the two germline ends. This CDR3 reads CASGLVGAGYQMNTEAFF. Written as DNA, the CDR3 is TGTGCTAGTGGTTTGGTAGGGGCCGGCTACCAAATGAACACTGAAGCTTTCTTT. Full variable domain (outside the CDR3, taken from reference TRBV12-5 and TRBJ1-1): DARVTQTPRHKVTEMGQEVTMRCQPILGHNTVFWYRQTMMQGLELLAYFRNRAPLDDSGMPKDRFSAEMPDATLATLKIQPSEPRDSAVYFCASGLVGAGYQMNTEAFFGQGTRLTVV.

The chain is built from TRBV7-9 and TRBJ2-7, with 8 bases that match TRBD2. The CDR3 is 16 residues long. V dropped 5 bases and J dropped 5; count of bases not matched to a gene: 14. From germline, CDR1 is SEHNR and CDR2 FQNEAQ (reference sequence). CDR3 sequence: CASSPTAGGRTNEQYF. In DNA, the CDR3 is TGTGCCAGCAGCCCTACGGCGGGGGGCCGCACGAACGAGCAGTACTTC.

This chain uses TRBV5-4 with TRBJ2-4, with D maybe TRBD2 (7 bases). The CDR3 contains 16 residues. Deletions cut 4 bases from V and 6 bases from J, with 20 bases between. Germline V gives CDR1 SGHNT, CDR2 YYREEE (reference sequence). CDR3 nucleotide sequence: TGTGCCAGCAGCGAGGGGGTCCCTAGGGAGGGAAACATTCAGTACTTC. Its translation is CASSEGVPREGNIQYF.

This clonotype was picked up many times. This chain joins TRBV7-2 and TRBJ1-4; D not resolved. The CDR3 loop spans 13 amino acids. Per the germline V gene, CDR1 is SGHTA and CDR2 is FQGNSA. V lost 8 bases and J lost 8, with 15 bases in between. CDR3 residues: CASGVQREEKLFF. CDR3 nucleotide sequence: TGTGCCAGCGGAGTACAGCGGGAGGAAAAACTGTTTTTT.

The table lists this clonotype with a few counts. The rearrangement joins TRBV28 to TRBJ1-4, with D tentatively TRBD1 (5 bases). The ends were cut back, 5 bases at V and 8 bases at J, with 18 bases in the middle. CDR3 length equals 15 residues. Germline V gene lookup returns CDR1 MDHEN and CDR2 SYDVKM. The CDR3 DNA follows: TGTGCCAGCAGTGCCACCGGGACGGGGCGGGAAAAACTGTTTTTT. It is translated as CASSATGTGREKLFF. The whole variable domain, remainder taken from reference TRBV28 and TRBJ1-4, is DVKVTQSSRYLVKRTGEKVFLECVQDMDHENMFWYRQDPGLGLRLIYFSYDVKMKEKGDIPEGYSVSREKKERFSLILESASTNQTSMYLCASSATGTGREKLFFGSGTQLSVL.

The chain recombines TRBV15 with TRBJ2-1; D gene ambiguous. CDR3 length: 13 residues. Per the germline V gene, CDR1 is LNHNV and CDR2 is YYDKDF (reference sequence). The germline V and J ends were trimmed by 5 bases and 5 bases, with 10 bases remaining between them. The CDR3 loop is CATSGRLDNEQFF. The CDR3 nucleotides read TGTGCCACCAGCGGACGACTTGACAATGAGCAGTTCTTC.

This clonotype was detected a few times. This chain joins TRBV29-1 and TRBJ2-1; D remains unclear. The V gene's germline CDR1 is SQVTM and CDR2 ANQGSEA. The ends were cut back, 4 bases at V and 3 bases at J, with 13 bases in the middle. This CDR3 is 14 amino acids long. CDR3 in DNA: TGCAGCGTTGGCGGTCCCTCCCTCTACAATGAGCAGTTCTTC. This translates into CSVGGPSLYNEQFF.

The chain uses TRBV5-5 and TRBJ2-3; TRBD2 aligns across 11 bases. The CDR3 length is 16 residues. V lost 4 bases to trimming and J lost 4 bases; unmatched junction nucleotides: 8. Looked up from germline, CDR1 is SGHKS and CDR2 is YYEKEE (reference sequence). The DNA of the CDR3 is TGTGCCAGCAGCCGTAATAGCGGGGGGGCCCCAGATACGCAGTATTTT. Residues: CASSRNSGGAPDTQYF.

This clonotype was counted once. The rearrangement links TRBV4-2 to TRBJ2-3, with 7 positions matching TRBD2. The junction had 11 bases not matched to a gene; V was cut back by 2 bases and J by 9 bases. Germline values: CDR1 LGHNA, CDR2 YNFKEQ. This CDR3 has 15 residues. The CDR3 spells CASSQKDGRVGTQYF. The CDR3 coding sequence is TGTGCCAGCAGCCAAAAGGATGGGAGGGTAGGGACGCAGTATTTT.